The 27 T cell receptor beta chains below were found in one sample sequenced in a study of response to subunit inactivated influenza vaccine. TCRdb passed the RT-PCR reads through MiXCR, listing each CDR3 protein once. This table holds about 620,000 distinct CDR3 sequences, about an eighth found once. The sequenced sample was PBMCs from blood, obtained on the day of vaccination. Receptors originate from a man in his fifties who received an inactivated influenza vaccine.

The rearrangement uses TRBV10-2 and TRBJ2-7; a possible D gene is TRBD2 (6 bases). The germline V and J ends were trimmed by 4 bases and 1 base, with 11 bases remaining between them. CDR1 WSHSY and CDR2 SAAADI come from the germline V gene. This CDR3 is built from 14 residues. Written as DNA, the CDR3 is TGCGCCAGCAGTGTCCGCGGGGATTCCTACGAGCAGTACTTC. Protein sequence: CASSVRGDSYEQYF.

This chain connects TRBV6-1 to TRBJ2-5, with D possibly matching TRBD1 (6 bases). CDR3 length: 16 residues. The ends were cut back, 3 bases at V and 2 bases at J, with 16 bases in the middle. CDR1 MNHNS and CDR2 SASEGT come from the germline V gene. CDR3 DNA: TGTGCCAGCAGTGATGCGGCCCCAGGGACACAAGAGACCCAGTACTTC. Translated: CASSDAAPGTQETQYF.

This clonotype was seen only a few times. The V and J genes are TRBV7-2 and TRBJ2-5; tentatively, D is TRBD1 (6 bases). V was pared by 0 bases and J by 8 bases, with 19 bases between. The CDR3 totals 16 residues. Germline CDR1 SGHTA, CDR2 FQGNSA. CDR3: CASSLAAGRGSSTQYF. CDR3 coding DNA: TGTGCCAGCAGCTTAGCGGCGGGCAGGGGATCTTCAACCCAGTACTTC. Full variable domain (outside the CDR3, taken from reference TRBV7-2 and TRBJ2-5): GAGVSQSPSNKVTEKGKDVELRCDPISGHTALYWYRQSLGQGLEFLIYFQGNSAPDKSGLPSDRFSAERTGGSVSTLTIQRTQQEDSAVYLCASSLAAGRGSSTQYFGPGTRLLVL.

The V and J genes are TRBV21-1 and TRBJ1-5; no DNA check was done on the table's D call, TRBD1. TRBV21-1 is termed a pseudogene. The CDR3 has 19 amino acids. In DNA form, the CDR3 reads TGTGCCAGCAGCTCACGACGCCCCCGGACACATTATAGCAATCAGCCCCAGCATTTT. It encodes CASSSRRPRTHYSNQPQHF.

This rearrangement joins TRBV12-3 or TRBV12-4 to TRBJ1-2, with D perhaps matching TRBD1 (5 bases). The CDR3 totals 13 residues. V was trimmed by 3 bases and J by 8 bases, leaving 13 bases between them. CDR3 sequence: CASSFGGLRGYTF. The CDR3 DNA reads as TGTGCCAGCAGTTTCGGGGGTTTGAGGGGCTACACCTTC.

V is TRBV7-6 and J is TRBJ2-1; tentatively, D is TRBD2 (5 bases). Trimming removed 2 bases from V and 0 bases from J, with 17 bases in between. From germline, CDR1 is SGHVS and CDR2 FNYEAQ. CDR3 size: 18 residues. CDR3 sequence: CASSLYPEERSSYNEQFF. The DNA of the CDR3 is TGTGCCAGCAGCTTATACCCCGAGGAGCGGAGCTCCTACAATGAGCAGTTCTTC.

The rearrangement uses TRBV5-1 and TRBJ2-6; 10 nucleotides agree with TRBD1. J was trimmed by 0 bases and V by 4 bases; bases with no gene match: 7. The CDR3 spans 18 residues. In germline, CDR1 is SGHRS, CDR2 YFSETQ. The CDR3 sequence is CASSTRDRGFSGANVLTF. CDR3 nucleotides: TGCGCCAGCAGCACCCGGGACAGGGGATTCTCTGGGGCCAACGTCCTGACTTTC.

This clonotype was counted between two and nine times. The chain couples TRBV29-1 to TRBJ2-5; 7 nucleotides agree with TRBD2. This CDR3 has 11 amino acids. The trim removed 8 bases at V and 3 bases at J, leaving 3 bases unmatched. The germline V gene has CDR1 SQVTM and CDR2 ANQGSEA. The CDR3 here is CSHGGEETQYF. CDR3 sequence (DNA): TGCAGCCATGGGGGGGAAGAGACCCAGTACTTC.

Only a few counts were recorded for this clonotype. The rearrangement joins TRBV15 to TRBJ2-3, with no clear D. The CDR3 loop spans 13 amino acids. Germline V gene data show CDR1 as LNHNV and CDR2 as YYDKDF (reference sequence). Trimming pared 9 bases from V and 0 bases from J, leaving 10 bases between. DNA of the CDR3: TGTGCCACTCAAAGGCCTAGCACAGATACGCAGTATTTT. Translated, it gives CATQRPSTDTQYF.

This clonotype has a count of ten or more. The rearrangement links TRBV29-1 to TRBJ2-7; 10 nucleotides line up with TRBD1. CDR1 is SQVTM and CDR2 is ANQGSEA in the germline V gene. The CDR3 consists of 14 residues. With V trimmed by 3 bases and J by 3 bases, 5 bases remained unmatched. Written as DNA, the CDR3 is TGCAGCGTTGAGACAGGGGGCGTAGGCTACGAGCAGTACTTC. Its protein is CSVETGGVGYEQYF.

The chain links TRBV24-1 to TRBJ2-1, with D perhaps matching TRBD1 (6 bases). The CDR3 sequence is 17 residues long. With 4 bases removed from V and 6 bases from J, the gap between germline ends came to 21 bases. Germline CDR1 reads KGHDR; CDR2 reads SFDVKD. The CDR3 DNA reads as TGTGCCACCAGTGAGTCGACTCCGGGACATTCCCTCAATGAGCAGTTCTTC. It is translated as CATSESTPGHSLNEQFF.

This clonotype was recorded many times. This chain uses TRBV12-3 or TRBV12-4 with TRBJ2-1, with D possibly TRBD2 on 5 matching bases. V lost 2 bases and J lost 7, with 15 bases in between. CDR3 length equals 15 residues. CDR3 DNA sequence: TGTGCCAGCAGTTTATCCCCTGGACTCCGAAATGAGCAGTTCTTC. Translation gives CASSLSPGLRNEQFF.

V is TRBV30 and J is TRBJ2-7; D is undetermined. The length of the CDR3 is 13 residues. CDR1 is GTSNPN and CDR2 is SVGIG in the germline V gene (reference sequence). V shed 2 bases and J shed 4 bases, with 12 bases lying between them. The CDR3 reads CAWSRNSGYEQYF. In nucleotides, the CDR3 is TGTGCCTGGAGTCGGAATTCTGGATACGAGCAGTACTTC.

The rearrangement joins TRBV20-1 to TRBJ2-3; 7 nucleotides match TRBD2. The CDR3 extends over 15 amino acids. The germline gives CDR1 DFQATT, CDR2 SNEGSKA (reference sequence). Trimming removed 0 bases from V and 4 bases from J; junction bases left unmatched: 7. CDR3 DNA: TGCAGTGCTAGAGACTCGCGGGGAGGGCCAGATACGCAGTATTTT. It codes for CSARDSRGGPDTQYF.

This clonotype has only a few counts. The V gene is TRBV5-5, the J gene TRBJ2-7; unclear D gene. The length of the CDR3 is 14 residues. The V gene lost 3 bases and the J gene lost 3 bases, with 13 bases spanning the gap. Germline V gives CDR1 SGHKS, CDR2 YYEKEE (reference sequence). CDR3 loop: CASSSEWAHYEQYF. The CDR3 DNA is TGTGCCAGCAGCTCCGAGTGGGCCCACTACGAGCAGTACTTC.

The chain joins TRBV7-2 to TRBJ1-2, with no clear D. This CDR3 has 14 residues. Germline CDR1 and CDR2: SGHTA and FQGNSA. The V end lost 1 base, the J end lost 2 bases, and 8 bases lay between the germline ends. This CDR3 reads CASSLGVQNYGYTF. CDR3 DNA sequence: TGTGCCAGCAGCTTAGGAGTCCAAAACTATGGCTACACCTTC.

The chain combines TRBV5-1 with TRBJ2-3; no clear D. The CDR3 spans 14 residues. With 0 bases removed from V and 8 bases from J, the gap between germline ends came to 13 bases. CDR1 and CDR2 (germline): SGHRS, YFSETQ. The CDR3 spells CASSLAPVEPTQYF. CDR3 DNA sequence: TGCGCCAGCAGCTTGGCCCCGGTCGAGCCTACGCAGTATTTT.

J is TRBJ2-7 and V is TRBV3-1, with a weak D call TRBD1 (5 bases). The V end was cut by 1 base, the J end by 6 bases, with 13 bases between. This CDR3 has 14 amino acids. Germline V gene data show CDR1 as LGHDT and CDR2 as YNNKEL (reference sequence). CDR3 residues: CASSQVQQGTEQYF. In DNA form, the CDR3 reads TGTGCCAGCAGCCAAGTCCAGCAGGGCACCGAGCAGTACTTC.

The chain uses TRBV20-1 and TRBJ2-3; 9 bases are a match to TRBD1. Germline loops: CDR1 DFQATT, CDR2 SNEGSKA (reference sequence). The CDR3 has 17 residues. V lost 0 bases and J lost 4; bases outside the gene matches: 11. This CDR3 is CSARDPSGTGFPDTQYF. CDR3 nucleotide sequence: TGCAGTGCTAGAGATCCCTCCGGGACAGGGTTTCCAGATACGCAGTATTTT.

This clonotype was recorded a few times. The V call is TRBV15, the J call TRBJ2-5, with 7 bases aligning to TRBD2. Trimming cost V 3 bases and J 4 bases; bases outside gene matches: 5. Germline values: CDR1 LNHNV, CDR2 YYDKDF (reference sequence). The length of the CDR3 is 14 residues. CDR3 residues: CATSSGRTVETQYF. The CDR3 DNA reads as TGTGCCACCAGCAGCGGGAGGACCGTAGAGACCCAGTACTTC.

This clonotype was observed at least ten times. The V and J genes are TRBV10-2 and TRBJ2-3, with 10 bases aligning to TRBD1. The CDR3 extends over 17 amino acids. V lost 6 bases and J lost 0; bases outside the gene matches: 9. Germline V gene data show CDR1 as WSHSY and CDR2 as SAAADI. The CDR3 reads CASSAMPGQGSTDTQYF. The CDR3 region has the DNA TGCGCCAGCAGCGCCATGCCGGGACAGGGGAGCACAGATACGCAGTATTTT.

Here the CDR3 DNA reads TGTGCCAGCACCGGGGGGGGAAATACGCAGTATTTT. It specifies CASTGGGNTQYF. The V call is TRBV9, the J call TRBJ2-3, with 8 nucleotides matching TRBD2. This CDR3 is built from 12 residues. V lost 6 bases to trimming and J lost 7 bases; unmatched junction nucleotides: 4. Germline CDR1 SGDLS, CDR2 YYNGEE.

The chain couples TRBV4-3 to TRBJ2-7; no definite D call. CDR1 and CDR2 from the germline V gene are LGHNA and YSLEER. The length of the CDR3 is 15 residues. V lost 4 bases and J 3 bases, leaving 16 bases between the germline ends. The CDR3 DNA follows: TGCGCCAGCAGCCCCCAACGCCGGTCCGGCTACGAGCAGTACTTC. Protein sequence: CASSPQRRSGYEQYF.

This clonotype was detected only a few times. J is TRBJ2-2 and V is TRBV19; D is possibly TRBD2 (5 bases). Trimming took 3 bases from V and 1 from J, leaving 6 bases between them. The CDR3 covers 14 residues. Germline lookup yields CDR1 LNHDA and CDR2 SQIVND (reference sequence). The CDR3 bases are TGTGCCAGTAGTATGGGAGAGAACACCGGGGAGCTGTTTTTT. This gives the protein CASSMGENTGELFF.

At least ten counts were recorded for this clonotype. The chain carries TRBV10-3 and TRBJ1-5, with 9 bases that match TRBD1. V dropped 5 bases and J dropped 5; count of bases not matched to a gene: 4. Per the germline V gene, CDR1 is ENHRY and CDR2 is SYGVKD. This CDR3 is 14 amino acids long. This CDR3 is CAISKDRGDQPQHF. The CDR3 DNA follows: TGTGCCATCAGTAAGGACAGGGGCGATCAGCCCCAGCATTTT.

This clonotype has just a few counts. CDR3 residues: CASSSGTGGNYGYTF. The CDR3, as DNA: TGTGCCAGCAGCTCAGGGACAGGGGGCAACTATGGCTACACCTTC. The chain recombines TRBV7-6 with TRBJ1-2; TRBD1 agrees at 12 bases. Trimming at V came to 4 bases and at J to 2 bases, leaving 2 bases not matched to a gene. The germline CDR1 and CDR2 sequences are SGHVS and FNYEAQ. The CDR3 length is 15 residues.

The chain carries TRBV2 and TRBJ2-1; no definite D call. V lost 5 bases and J 3 bases, leaving 14 bases between the germline ends. Germline assignment: CDR1 SNHLY and CDR2 FYNNEI. The CDR3 consists of 15 residues. CDR3 sequence: CASSLGGQFYNEQFF. For the CDR3, the DNA is TGTGCCAGCAGTCTCGGTGGGCAGTTCTACAATGAGCAGTTCTTC.